This entry is about one T cell receptor (beta chain). The data belong to a study of blood T cell repertoires in COVID-19. Study as a whole: Acute and convalescent COVID-19 samples came from the United States, Italy and Spain. Sample material is recorded as cDNA or gDNA derived from T cells, B-cell-depleted T cells, or PBMCs.

As originally analysed: Amplification from reference gene primers served as the basis for estimated nucleated cell counts. Method: immunoSEQ multiplex PCR; TCRdb's copy keeps in-frame clones and lacks some. V and J calls and clone size come straight from that table; D and trimming were deduced from the DNA. The data show more than 90,000 clones, approximately 85% seen once. Germline loops: CDR1 SGHNT, CDR2 YENEEA. V gave up 1 base and J gave up 4 bases, with 13 bases separating them. The CDR3 runs to 15 residues. This TCR came from a human donor in a cohort sampled during active COVID-19. Sequencing input: peripheral blood. V is TRBV11-3 and J is TRBJ2-5; D may be TRBD1 (5 bases). The CDR3 DNA sequence: TGTGCCAGCAGCTTAGGGGTCAGGGCCTCAGAGACCCAGTACTTC. Encoded protein: CASSLGVRASETQYF.